These 16 T cell receptor beta chains came from one sample sequenced in a study of cytomegalovirus exposure and HLA in healthy donors (dated by TCRdb to about 2017). Library construction relied on the immunoSEQ multiplex PCR assay. For the multiplex PCR, a mixture combining 60 forward primers for TCR Vbeta segments and 13 reverse primers for TCR Jbeta segments was used. The clones in this table, taken by TCRdb from immuneACCESS, are in-frame only. Not every clone is retained; where verified, under half of the shortfall comes from an unresolved V gene, and the cause of the rest is unknown. This sample has 150,000 to 200,000 clones in its table, and about four fifths of those were observed once. Around 4.9% of the sample is held by the ten biggest clonotypes. Sequences were obtained from PBMCs. These receptors were taken from a man between 18 and 29 years old in good health and CMV-seronegative.

This chain uses TRBV7-9 with TRBJ1-1, with 7 bases fitting TRBD1. Germline-derived CDR1 and CDR2 are SEHNR and FQNEAQ (reference sequence). CDR3 length equals 13 residues. The V and J ends lost 4 bases and 1 base, in that order; junction bases with no gene match: 0. CDR3 DNA sequence: TGTGCCAGCAGCTGGACAGGGAACACTGAAGCTTTCTTT. Translation gives CASSWTGNTEAFF.

The rearrangement joins TRBV28 to TRBJ2-1, with TRBD2 matching 11 bases. From germline, CDR1 is MDHEN and CDR2 SYDVKM. V lost 7 bases, J lost 8 bases, and 13 bases stayed unmatched. The CDR3 has 16 amino acids. CDR3 bases: TGTGCCAGCACCTTAGACTTGACTAGCGGGATTTATGAGCAGTTCTTC. It yields the protein CASTLDLTSGIYEQFF.

The J gene is TRBJ2-1, the V gene TRBV5-1; D perhaps matches TRBD2 (5 bases). The CDR3 has 16 amino acids. The germline V and J ends were trimmed by 0 bases and 4 bases, with 14 bases remaining between them. CDR1 is SGHRS and CDR2 is YFSETQ in the germline V gene. The CDR3 bases are TGCGCCAGCAGCTTGGGAGTTCGTCGGGAATACAATGAGCAGTTCTTC. Translated: CASSLGVRREYNEQFF.

This rearrangement joins TRBV5-1 to TRBJ2-2; D not certain. The CDR3 runs to 12 residues. Germline CDR1 SGHRS, CDR2 YFSETQ. Trimming removed 4 bases from V and 6 bases from J, with 7 bases in between. The CDR3 region has the DNA TGCGCCAGCAGCCAAAATCCCGGGGAGCTGTTTTTT. Translated, it gives CASSQNPGELFF.

V usage is TRBV6-1 and J usage is TRBJ2-2; TRBD2 aligns across 10 bases. Germline loops: CDR1 MNHNS, CDR2 SASEGT. The CDR3 consists of 16 residues. The J segment lost 5 bases and the V segment lost 2 bases, leaving 5 bases of the junction unmatched. DNA for the CDR3: TGTGCCAGCAGTGAATTCATTAGCGGGGGGACCGGGGAGCTGTTTTTT. It encodes CASSEFISGGTGELFF.

This clone was counted a single time. The CDR3 region has the DNA TGCGCCAGCAGCTTGGCCACAGGGATGAACACTGAAGCTTTCTTT. This translates into CASSLATGMNTEAFF. V is TRBV5-1 and J is TRBJ1-1; possible D gene TRBD1, 6 bases. V lost 0 bases and J 0 bases, leaving 9 bases between the germline ends. The CDR3 has 15 amino acids. Germline-derived CDR1 and CDR2 are SGHRS and YFSETQ.

Only one count was recorded for this clone. The chain couples TRBV4-2 to TRBJ1-1, with unresolved D. Germline CDR1 LGHNA, CDR2 YNFKEQ. The ends were cut back, 1 base at V and 2 bases at J, with 11 bases in the middle. The CDR3 extends over 15 amino acids. Here the CDR3 reads CASSQVSQENTEAFF. The CDR3 DNA reads as TGTGCCAGCAGCCAAGTCTCACAAGAAAACACTGAAGCTTTCTTT.

The chain couples TRBV6-1 to TRBJ1-5; 10 bases are shared with TRBD1. CDR3 length equals 14 residues. Germline lookup yields CDR1 MNHNS and CDR2 SASEGT. V lost 2 bases and J lost 6; bases outside the gene matches: 1. CDR3 DNA sequence: TGTGCCAGCAGTGAACGGGACAGGGGTCAGCCCCAGCATTTT. Encoded protein: CASSERDRGQPQHF.

This clone was seen a handful of times. This sequence joins TRBV4-1 and TRBJ2-2; maybe TRBD1 (6 bases). Trimming took 8 bases from V and 7 from J, leaving 14 bases between them. This CDR3 has 13 amino acids. The germline gives CDR1 MGHRA, CDR2 YSYEKL. The CDR3 sequence is CASRGSGVGELFF. The CDR3 region has the DNA TGCGCCAGCCGGGGCTCAGGGGTCGGGGAGCTGTTTTTT.

The genes are TRBV27 and TRBJ2-5, with 8 bases fitting TRBD2. With 3 bases clipped from V and 0 bases from J, the junction kept 0 bases outside the gene matches. The germline CDR1 and CDR2 sequences are MNHEY and SMNVEV (reference sequence). The CDR3 is 14 residues long. For the CDR3, the DNA is TGTGCCAGCAGTTTGACTAGCGACCAAGAGACCCAGTACTTC. This sequence encodes CASSLTSDQETQYF.

The CDR3 region is CASPLQGIGYGYTF. CDR3 DNA: TGTGCCAGCCCACTCCAGGGGATCGGGTATGGCTACACCTTC. The V gene is TRBV18, the J gene TRBJ1-2; TRBD1 might be the D (6 bases). The CDR3 sequence is 14 residues long. From germline, CDR1 is KGHSH and CDR2 LQKENI. The V and J ends lost 8 bases and 5 bases respectively, with 18 bases between them.

V and J are TRBV6-4 and TRBJ2-1; 7 bases are a match to TRBD2. Germline V gene sequence: CDR1 MRHNA, CDR2 SNTAGT. The CDR3 runs to 16 residues. Trimming at V came to 0 bases and at J to 2 bases, leaving 4 bases not matched to a gene. As DNA, the CDR3 is TGTGCCAGCAGTGACTCGGCGGGAGCCCCCTACAATGAGCAGTTCTTC. Residues: CASSDSAGAPYNEQFF.

Turning to this clone: Other DNA sequences in this sample translate to the same CDR3. The gene calls are TRBV2 and TRBJ1-5, with 10 bases aligning to TRBD1. Germline V gene data show CDR1 as SNHLY and CDR2 as FYNNEI. The CDR3 is 14 residues long. The V and J ends lost 6 bases and 4 bases, in that order; junction bases with no gene match: 3. CDR3 DNA sequence: TGTGCCAGCAGCGAGGGACAGGGGAATCAGCCCCAGCATTTT. Encoded protein: CASSEGQGNQPQHF.

The rearrangement links TRBV11-3 to TRBJ2-7; D gene unclear. The V end was cut by 1 base, the J end by 3 bases, with 16 bases between. CDR1 SGHNT and CDR2 YENEEA come from the germline V gene. The CDR3 extends over 16 amino acids. Here the CDR3 DNA reads TGTGCCAGCAGCTTAGCGAATATGCCAGAATTCTACGAGCAGTACTTC. Translation: CASSLANMPEFYEQYF. The full variable domain, completed using reference TRBV11-3 and TRBJ2-7, is EAGVVQSPRYKIIEKKQPVAFWCNPISGHNTLYWYLQNLGQGPELLIRYENEEAVDDSQLPKDRFSAERLKGVDSTLKIQPAELGDSAVYLCASSLANMPEFYEQYFGPGTRLTVT.

This clone was found once. Different DNA sequences within this sample yield the same CDR3. The chain combines TRBV5-1 with TRBJ1-6; D possibly corresponds to TRBD1 (5 bases). V shed 4 bases and J shed 7 bases, with 9 bases lying between them. Germline-derived CDR1 and CDR2 are SGHRS and YFSETQ. The CDR3 spans 13 residues. CDR3 DNA: TGCGCCAGCAGCGGGGGGTGGAATTCACCCCTCCACTTT. Protein product: CASSGGWNSPLHF.

The rearrangement uses TRBV5-5 and TRBJ1-1; D is undetermined. The CDR3 spans 14 residues. Germline V gene data show CDR1 as SGHKS and CDR2 as YYEKEE (reference sequence). The ends were cut back, 2 bases at V and 5 bases at J, with 13 bases in the middle. The CDR3 here is CASSLGWGGTEAFF. CDR3 coding DNA: TGTGCCAGCAGCTTAGGATGGGGAGGGACTGAAGCTTTCTTT.